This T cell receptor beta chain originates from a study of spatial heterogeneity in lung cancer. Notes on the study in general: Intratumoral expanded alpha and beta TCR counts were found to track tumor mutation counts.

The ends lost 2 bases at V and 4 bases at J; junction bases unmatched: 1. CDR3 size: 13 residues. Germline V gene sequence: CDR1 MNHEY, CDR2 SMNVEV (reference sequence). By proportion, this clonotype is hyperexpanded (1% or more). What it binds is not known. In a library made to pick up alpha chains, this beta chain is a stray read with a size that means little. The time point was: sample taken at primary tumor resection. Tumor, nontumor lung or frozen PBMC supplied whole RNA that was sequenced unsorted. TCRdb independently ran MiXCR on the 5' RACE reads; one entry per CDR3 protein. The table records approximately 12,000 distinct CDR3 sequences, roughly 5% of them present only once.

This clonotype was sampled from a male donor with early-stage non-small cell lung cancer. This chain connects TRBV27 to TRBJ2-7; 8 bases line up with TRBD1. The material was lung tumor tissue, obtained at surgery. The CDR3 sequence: CASSLNRGYEQYF. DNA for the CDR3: TGTGCCAGCAGTTTAAACAGGGGGTACGAGCAGTACTTC.